These T cell receptor beta chains were read from a single sample in a study of monozygotic twins with inflammatory bowel disease. TCRdb reprocessed the 5' RACE reads, with one entry per CDR3 protein and no DNA. Its table records approximately 160,000 distinct CDR3 sequences. Sequenced input: blood. These TCRs come from a human donor with ulcerative colitis or Crohn's disease, or a healthy co-twin of an affected twin (not recorded which). Both conserved end residues are part of each CDR3.

v_gene,j_gene,CDR3aa
TRBV7-2,TRBJ2-3,CASSLVGGTGADTQYF
TRBV7-9,TRBJ1-2,CASSTGQGAYYGYTF
TRBV9,TRBJ2-5,CASSVGSGRARTNQETQYF
TRBV7-3,TRBJ2-5,CASSLGDRDQETQYF
TRBV28,TRBJ1-5,CASRPTGDQPQHF
TRBV7-9,TRBJ2-7,CASSPDSASYEQYF
TRBV12-3/TRBV12-4,TRBJ1-1,CASSLYGGRTEAFF
TRBV5-1,TRBJ2-4,CASSPAGTQNIQYF
TRBV4-1,TRBJ2-7,CASSQDTGTSYEQYF
TRBV6-2/TRBV6-3,TRBJ2-7,CASSYSASSVWEQYF
TRBV7-9,TRBJ2-3,CASSLAGVSADTQYF
TRBV7-2,TRBJ1-5,CASSLMGSQPQHF
TRBV12-3/TRBV12-4,TRBJ1-6,CASRNSQDSPLHF
TRBV4-3,TRBJ1-2,CASSQRSTDYGYTF
TRBV5-1,TRBJ2-6,CASSLSGTGANVLTF
TRBV27,TRBJ2-7,CASRLPGLGPHYEQYF
TRBV4-3,TRBJ2-7,CASSRRIGSSYEQYF
TRBV20-1,TRBJ2-7,CSAPDRGTGEQYF
TRBV6-5,TRBJ2-7,CASSLTGGRWNEQYF
TRBV7-9,TRBJ2-3,CASSLIGLGTDTQYF
TRBV20-1,TRBJ1-5,CSASLGRGWVNQPQHF
TRBV7-2,TRBJ1-1,CASSFRAGANTEAFF
TRBV15,TRBJ2-1,CATSRDQTSRGVYNEQFF
TRBV20-1,TRBJ2-7,CSAIRPLYEQYF
TRBV18,TRBJ2-7,CASSPDIYEQYF
TRBV27,TRBJ2-7,CASSLGDVNEQYF
TRBV10-3,TRBJ1-2,CAISTGDDYGYTF
TRBV28,TRBJ2-5,CASSLLSFGGGGETQYF
TRBV25-1,TRBJ2-7,CASRDRGYEQYF
TRBV3-1,TRBJ2-7,CASSQVGLAGSEQYF
TRBV20-1,TRBJ1-6,CSARFRGSSYNSPLHF
TRBV5-1,TRBJ1-1,CASSTQGNTEAFF
TRBV27,TRBJ2-1,CASHRGNSGRAGDEQFF
TRBV20-1,TRBJ2-1,CSARDLGGTGDNEQFF
TRBV7-2,TRBJ2-2,CASSPQGLTNTGELFF
TRBV10-2,TRBJ1-1,CATATNTEAFF
TRBV28,TRBJ2-5,CASSRSGRGQETQYF
TRBV7-7,TRBJ2-1,CASSPGLQWHNEQFF
TRBV5-1,TRBJ2-7,CASSSTGLAGGYSYEQYF
TRBV11-2,TRBJ1-1,CASSHREKGNTEAFF
TRBV5-1,TRBJ2-1,CASSGQGSYNEQFF
TRBV9,TRBJ2-1,CASSVAGVVLPEGSYNEQFF
TRBV15,TRBJ1-4,CATSRGDGTNEKLFF
TRBV2,TRBJ2-1,CASSEATAPYNEQFF